This T cell receptor (beta chain) is drawn from a study of molecular identifiers for immune sequencing clone quantification. Whole-study findings and limits: Single-cell amounts of spiked Jurkat TCR RNA were reportedly detectable among approximately 970,000 naive cells. Barcode collisions between identical TCR molecules could shrink estimates of highly expanded clone sizes.

Libraries used about 18,000 to 1,000,000 sorted naive CD8 T cells and 10%, 30% or 50% RNA input. One entry per CDR3 protein results from TCRdb running MiXCR on the PCR reads. The sample contains roughly 320,000 distinct CDR3 sequences, roughly 24% of which appear only once. Remarks on this clonotype: Its specificity is unknown.

The germline CDR1 and CDR2 sequences are MNHEY and SVGAGI. V lost 5 bases and J lost 2; bases outside the gene matches: 11. The CDR3 has 16 amino acids. J is TRBJ2-5 and V is TRBV6-5; 7 nucleotides line up with TRBD1. The receptor comes from a human donor in good health. Some libraries in this study had Jurkat cell RNA spiked in. Sequenced sample: naive CD8+ T cells from blood, with Jurkat cell RNA spiked in. The subset: FACS-sorted CD8+CD4-CCR7+CD45RA+ naive T cells. This CDR3 reads CASSPRVEGAQETQYF. In DNA, the CDR3 is TGTGCCAGCAGTCCCAGGGTAGAGGGGGCTCAAGAGACCCAGTACTTC.